This T cell receptor (beta chain) came from a study of T cell responses to AZD1222 COVID-19 vaccine. Across the whole study: Second-dose intervals near 4 or 12 weeks were combined.

Generated by immunoSEQ multiplex PCR, the TCRdb table keeps only in-frame clones and is missing some. Here the sample spans under 200,000 clones, around 90% being singletons. Germline CDR1 and CDR2: SGDLS and YYNGEE. Between the trimmed V and J ends, which lost 4 bases and 1 base, there was a span of 14 bases. This CDR3 contains 15 residues. This material consisted of peripheral blood, taken on day 0 of AZD1222 vaccination. The chain links TRBV9 to TRBJ1-1; no reliable D call. The TCR sequence derives from an adult in good health. DNA of the CDR3: TGTGCCAGCAGCCCACCTCCGGCAGAGAACACTGAAGCTTTCTTT. Encoded protein: CASSPPPAENTEAFF.